Listed here are 10 T cell receptor beta chains from one sample, sequenced in a study of control samples from healthy donors and cancer patients. Assay used: immunoSEQ multiplex PCR; TCRdb lists only in-frame clones, some missing. The profile shows over 200,000 clones, almost 85% of them singletons. Material for sequencing was PBMCs. The receptors were sampled from a woman aged 60-75 years with lung cancer.

The chain recombines TRBV5-1 with TRBJ1-2, with D possibly matching TRBD1 (6 bases). Germline values: CDR1 SGHRS, CDR2 YFSETQ. Trimming removed 2 bases from V and 4 bases from J, with 12 bases in between. The CDR3 is made up of 14 amino acids. The chain's CDR3 is CASSLQGLAYGYTF. In DNA form, the CDR3 reads TGCGCCAGCAGCTTACAGGGTCTGGCCTATGGCTACACCTTC.

This clone was detected a few times. The rearrangement links TRBV5-1 to TRBJ2-7; maybe TRBD2 (6 bases). The CDR3 consists of 15 residues. In germline, CDR1 is SGHRS, CDR2 YFSETQ. Trimming cost V 3 bases and J 6 bases, with 19 bases left between them. CDR3 loop: CASSYLATPESEQYF. CDR3 in DNA: TGCGCCAGCAGCTACCTAGCGACTCCCGAAAGCGAGCAGTACTTC.

The chain carries TRBV10-1 and TRBJ2-2; 9 nucleotides align to TRBD1. The trim removed 0 bases at V and 5 bases at J, leaving 4 bases unmatched. Germline-derived CDR1 and CDR2 are WNHNN and SYGVQD (reference sequence). The CDR3 consists of 16 residues. The CDR3: CASSESTGGLTGELFF. DNA for the CDR3: TGCGCCAGCAGTGAGTCCACAGGGGGCTTAACCGGGGAGCTGTTTTTT.

The genes are TRBV25-1 and TRBJ2-3; 8 bases map to TRBD1. CDR3 length: 18 amino acids. V was pared by 2 bases and J by 6 bases, with 16 bases of the junction left unmatched. Per the germline V gene, CDR1 is MGHDK and CDR2 is SYGVNS. In DNA, the CDR3 is TGTGCCAGCAGTGAAGGGTGGTGGAGCAGGGGGCGTGGGGATACGCAGTATTTT. Protein sequence: CASSEGWWSRGRGDTQYF.

The chain recombines TRBV9 with TRBJ1-1, with a weak D call TRBD1 (6 bases). CDR3 length equals 14 residues. Deletions cut 4 bases from V and 4 bases from J, with 14 bases between. Germline V gene sequence: CDR1 SGDLS, CDR2 YYNGEE. DNA for the CDR3: TGTGCCAGCAGCACCGGGGGGCGGAGCACTGAAGCTTTCTTT. It yields the protein CASSTGGRSTEAFF. Supplemented by reference TRBV9 and TRBJ1-1, the full variable domain reads DSGVTQTPKHLITATGQRVTLRCSPRSGDLSVYWYQQSLDQGLQFLIQYYNGEERAKGNILERFSAQQFPDLHSELNLSSLELGDSALYFCASSTGGRSTEAFFGQGTRLTVV.

V gene TRBV5-1 combines with J gene TRBJ2-2, with D perhaps matching TRBD1 (6 bases). The germline V gene has CDR1 SGHRS and CDR2 YFSETQ. This CDR3 comprises 12 residues. V was trimmed by 6 bases and J by 6 bases, leaving 9 bases between them. The chain's CDR3 is CASNREPGELFF. DNA of the CDR3: TGCGCCAGCAACAGGGAGCCCGGGGAGCTGTTTTTT. Filled out from reference TRBV5-1 and TRBJ2-2, the complete variable domain reads KAGVTQTPRYLIKTRGQQVTLSCSPISGHRSVSWYQQTPGQGLQFLFEYFSETQRNKGNFPGRFSGRQFSNSRSEMNVSTLELGDSALYLCASNREPGELFFGEGSRLTVL.

This chain connects TRBV4-2 to TRBJ2-2; 7 bases fit TRBD2. The V gene's germline CDR1 is LGHNA and CDR2 YNFKEQ. The junction had 7 bases not matched to a gene; V was cut back by 1 base and J by 5 bases. The length of the CDR3 is 16 residues. CDR3 sequence reads: CASSQVAGPRTGELFF. The DNA for the CDR3 is TGTGCCAGCAGCCAAGTAGCGGGCCCTAGGACCGGGGAGCTGTTTTTT.

This chain connects TRBV18 to TRBJ2-2; D possibly corresponds to TRBD1 (6 bases). The CDR3 covers 14 residues. V lost 0 bases, J lost 6 bases, and 8 bases lay in between. The germline V gene has CDR1 KGHSH and CDR2 LQKENI. Written as DNA, the CDR3 is TGTGCCAGCTCACCACCGAAGGGGGCCGGGGAGCTGTTTTTT. Protein product: CASSPPKGAGELFF.

This chain uses TRBV29-1 with TRBJ2-7, with D possibly called TRBD1 or TRBD2 (6 bases each). The germline V gene encodes CDR1 SQVTM and CDR2 ANQGSEA. The length of the CDR3 is 14 residues. V lost 5 bases and J 9 bases, leaving 23 bases between the germline ends. CDR3 coding DNA: TGCAGCGTTTCACCTAGGACAGACCCGGGACTGCAGTACTTC. It is translated as CSVSPRTDPGLQYF.

V usage is TRBV6-1 and J usage is TRBJ2-5; 9 nucleotides line up with TRBD2. The CDR3 length is 16 residues. J lost 1 base, V lost 2 bases, and 5 bases had no gene match. In germline, CDR1 is MNHNS, CDR2 SASEGT. The CDR3 region is CASSEILAGTQETQYF. As DNA, the CDR3 is TGTGCCAGCAGTGAAATTCTAGCGGGGACCCAAGAGACCCAGTACTTC.